These 28 T cell receptor beta chains share one sample of origin, sequenced in a study of early T cells in non-severe SARS-CoV-2 infection. Each CDR3 protein gets one entry after TCRdb re-called the 5' RACE reads with MiXCR. The repertoire holds about 35,000 distinct CDR3 sequences, with 5.5% to 7% as singletons. The source material was whole blood, sampled at baseline. Receptors were obtained from an adult who was a healthcare worker with PCR-confirmed SARS-CoV-2 infection or an uninfected control (not recorded which).

There are many counts of this clonotype. This chain links TRBV12-3 or TRBV12-4 with TRBJ2-5, with D unresolved. Between the trimmed V and J ends, which lost 5 bases and 5 bases, there was a span of 24 bases. The length of the CDR3 is 17 residues. This chain's CDR3 is CASSPGAWVDTEETQYF. The CDR3 DNA reads as TGTGCCAGCAGTCCAGGAGCTTGGGTCGACACCGAGGAGACCCAGTACTTC.

This clonotype appeared many times. This sequence joins TRBV5-1 and TRBJ1-2, with D hard to call. V was cut by 2 bases and J by 0 bases, with 11 bases left in between. This CDR3 is 15 amino acids long. From germline, CDR1 is SGHRS and CDR2 YFSETQ. The CDR3 bases are TGCGCCAGCAGCTTAGATCCGACTTCTAACTATGGCTACACCTTC. It codes for CASSLDPTSNYGYTF.

This clonotype showed up many times. This rearrangement joins TRBV6-1 to TRBJ1-6, with D possibly TRBD1 on 6 matching bases. CDR1 and CDR2 (germline): MNHNS, SASEGT. V lost 3 bases and J 10 bases, leaving 10 bases between the germline ends. The CDR3 spans 13 residues. The CDR3 DNA reads TGTGCCAGCAGTGACAGGGGAGACTCACCCCTCCACTTT. Amino acids: CASSDRGDSPLHF.

This clonotype was observed many times. This chain's CDR3 is CASSVVQGNEQFF. In DNA, the CDR3 is TGTGCCAGCAGCGTAGTGCAGGGGAATGAGCAGTTCTTC. V usage is TRBV9 and J usage is TRBJ2-1; D might be TRBD1 (6 bases). V was clipped by 0 bases and J by 7 bases, with 8 bases between them. Germline CDR1 SGDLS, CDR2 YYNGEE. This CDR3 is built from 13 residues. Looking up the rest from reference TRBV9 and TRBJ2-1 gives the full variable domain: DSGVTQTPKHLITATGQRVTLRCSPRSGDLSVYWYQQSLDQGLQFLIQYYNGEERAKGNILERFSAQQFPDLHSELNLSSLELGDSALYFCASSVVQGNEQFFGPGTRLTVL.

In its sample, this clonotype was seen a few times. V and J are TRBV2 and TRBJ2-5; 7 bases line up with TRBD2. Germline lookup yields CDR1 SNHLY and CDR2 FYNNEI. There are 14 residues in the CDR3. V lost 6 bases, J lost 9 bases, and 13 bases stayed unmatched. This CDR3 reads CASRGGTEAGAQYF. CDR3 bases: TGTGCCAGCAGGGGAGGGACGGAGGCGGGGGCCCAGTACTTC.

This clonotype was counted ten times or more. The chain employs TRBV3-1 and TRBJ2-2; TRBD2 matches 14 bases. The CDR3 extends over 17 amino acids. Germline-derived CDR1 and CDR2 are LGHDT and YNNKEL (reference sequence). V lost 4 bases, J lost 0 bases, and 1 base stayed unmatched. The CDR3 loop is CASSRTSGGPNTGELFF. For the CDR3, the DNA is TGTGCCAGCAGCCGGACTAGCGGGGGGCCGAACACCGGGGAGCTGTTTTTT. Variable domain in full (rest from reference TRBV3-1 and TRBJ2-2): DTAVSQTPKYLVTQMGNDKSIKCEQNLGHDTMYWYKQDSKKFLKIMFSYNNKELIINETVPNRFSPKSPDKAHLNLHINSLELGDSAVYFCASSRTSGGPNTGELFFGEGSRLTVL.

This clonotype has a count of ten or more. The CDR3 nucleotides are TGTGCCAGCAGCTTAGGCGGTGGAAACATTCAGTACTTC. Its protein is CASSLGGGNIQYF. The chain joins TRBV7-6 to TRBJ2-4; no clear D. The CDR3 is 13 amino acids. The V end lost 1 base, the J end lost 6 bases, and 7 bases lay between the germline ends. Germline CDR1 SGHVS, CDR2 FNYEAQ.

This clonotype was found many times. This chain joins TRBV3-1 and TRBJ1-5, with TRBD1 matching over 9 bases. The CDR3 length is 14 residues. V lost 4 bases and J lost 7; bases outside the gene matches: 5. CDR1 is LGHDT, CDR2 YNNKEL, per germline (reference sequence). The CDR3: CASSRDRVGQPQHF. The CDR3 nucleotides read TGTGCCAGCAGCCGGGACAGGGTGGGCCAGCCCCAGCATTTT.

Judged by abundance, this clonotype is medium-sized (0.01 to 0.1%). CDR3 in amino acids: CASGITSYNEQFF. Written as DNA, the CDR3 is TGTGCCAGCGGAATTACTAGTTACAATGAGCAGTTCTTC. V is TRBV7-3 and J is TRBJ2-1; D is possibly TRBD2 (5 bases). The germline V and J ends were trimmed by 8 bases and 4 bases, with 12 bases remaining between them. CDR1 is SGHTA and CDR2 is FQGTGA in the germline V gene. The CDR3 totals 13 residues.

This clonotype was seen many times. This chain uses TRBV19 with TRBJ2-5; D call uncertain. This CDR3 has 13 residues. Between the trimmed V and J ends, which lost 5 bases and 4 bases, there was a span of 11 bases. Germline V gene sequence: CDR1 LNHDA, CDR2 SQIVND (reference sequence). The chain's CDR3 is CASSVTYGETQYF. CDR3 DNA sequence: TGTGCCAGTAGTGTCACCTACGGAGAGACCCAGTACTTC.

This clonotype was detected many times. J is TRBJ2-7 and V is TRBV18; D ambiguous. This CDR3 contains 13 residues. V shed 0 bases and J shed 11 bases, with 14 bases lying between them. Germline loops: CDR1 KGHSH, CDR2 LQKENI. As DNA, the CDR3 is TGTGCCAGCTCACCACCGAAGCCGAGTAGGGAGTACTTC. It codes for CASSPPKPSREYF.

This clonotype was counted many times. J is TRBJ2-7 and V is TRBV7-2; 12 bases are a match to TRBD2. The ends lost 7 bases at V and 4 bases at J; junction bases unmatched: 2. The CDR3 is made up of 13 amino acids. CDR1 is SGHTA and CDR2 is FQGNSA in the germline V gene. DNA of the CDR3: TGTGCCAGCATGCTAGCGGGAGGGTACGAGCAGTACTTC. Residues: CASMLAGGYEQYF.

This clonotype is categorized as medium-sized. The chain links TRBV4-3 to TRBJ2-1; 9 bases are a match to TRBD2. The CDR3 runs to 15 residues. CDR1 is LGHNA and CDR2 is YSLEER in the germline V gene. V trimming: 4 bases; J trimming: 3 bases; junction bases outside the gene matches: 4. Here the CDR3 DNA reads TGCGCCAGCAGCCGTGCACTAGCGGGCTACAATGAGCAGTTCTTC. Its translation is CASSRALAGYNEQFF.

This clonotype has just a few counts. The gene calls are TRBV6-2 or TRBV6-3 and TRBJ1-5, with TRBD1 matching over 10 bases. Per germline, CDR1 MNHEY and CDR2 SVGEGT. The J segment lost 5 bases and the V segment lost 6 bases, leaving 7 bases of the junction unmatched. The CDR3 extends over 15 amino acids. CDR3: CASRESGTGDQPQHF. Here the CDR3 DNA reads TGTGCCAGCAGGGAATCTGGGACAGGGGATCAGCCCCAGCATTTT.

In this sample, this clonotype turned up many times. CDR3 loop: CASSQDGGDSALRGYTF. CDR3 nucleotides: TGCGCCAGCAGCCAAGATGGGGGGGACAGCGCCCTTCGGGGCTACACCTTC. The rearrangement joins TRBV4-1 to TRBJ1-2, with TRBD1 matching 7 bases. Germline V gene sequence: CDR1 MGHRA, CDR2 YSYEKL. This CDR3 has 17 residues. V shed 0 bases and J 8 bases; nucleotides not matched to a gene: 15.

In this sample, this clonotype turned up many times. The chain couples TRBV2 to TRBJ1-1; D not resolved. Per germline, CDR1 SNHLY and CDR2 FYNNEI. There are 12 residues in the CDR3. V was cut by 4 bases and J by 4 bases, with 7 bases left in between. CDR3 residues: CASSGLGTEAFF. CDR3 DNA: TGTGCCAGCAGTGGACTGGGCACTGAAGCTTTCTTT.

There are many counts of this clonotype. The gene calls are TRBV7-9 and TRBJ2-2; TRBD1 is a possible D gene (5 bases). The V gene lost 5 bases and the J gene lost 0 bases, with 7 bases spanning the gap. CDR3 length: 14 residues. In germline, CDR1 is SEHNR, CDR2 FQNEAQ (reference sequence). The DNA of the CDR3 is TGTGCCAGCAGCGACAGCTCGAACACCGGGGAGCTGTTTTTT. This codes for CASSDSSNTGELFF.

This clonotype has just a few counts. The chain carries TRBV29-1 and TRBJ1-3; D gene unclear. V shed 4 bases and J shed 0 bases, with 10 bases lying between them. The germline gives CDR1 SQVTM, CDR2 ANQGSEA. The CDR3 runs to 14 residues. The CDR3 bases are TGCAGCGTTGTTCTCACCGACTCTGGAAACACCATATATTTT. It is translated as CSVVLTDSGNTIYF. Drawing the rest from reference TRBV29-1 and TRBJ1-3, the complete variable domain is SAVISQKPSRDICQRGTSLTIQCQVDSQVTMMFWYRQQPGQSLTLIATANQGSEATYESGFVIDKFPISRPNLTFSTLTVSNMSPEDSSIYLCSVVLTDSGNTIYFGEGSWLTVV.

The rearrangement links TRBV6-2 or TRBV6-3 to TRBJ2-1; 11 nucleotides match TRBD2. CDR3 length: 18 residues. J lost 7 bases, V lost 2 bases, and 13 bases had no gene match. The germline V gene encodes CDR1 MNHEY and CDR2 SVGEGT. The CDR3 sequence: CASSYPSPLAGVGNEQFF. CDR3 DNA sequence: TGTGCCAGCAGTTACCCCAGCCCACTAGCGGGGGTGGGGAATGAGCAGTTCTTC.

In this sample, this clonotype turned up a few times. V usage is TRBV4-3 and J usage is TRBJ2-3; TRBD1 aligns across 10 bases. This CDR3 region has 18 residues. V lost 3 bases, J lost 5 bases, and 14 bases stayed unmatched. The germline V gene encodes CDR1 LGHNA and CDR2 YSLEER. The CDR3 protein is CASSQRLPTGGSVDTQYF. The CDR3 DNA reads as TGCGCCAGCAGCCAGCGACTGCCGACAGGGGGCTCGGTAGATACGCAGTATTTT.

This clonotype was seen repeatedly, ten times or more. This chain uses TRBV18 with TRBJ1-2, with D tentatively TRBD1 (6 bases). The germline V and J ends were trimmed by 4 bases and 6 bases, with 12 bases remaining between them. The CDR3 is 13 residues long. The V gene's germline CDR1 is KGHSH and CDR2 LQKENI. CDR3 DNA: TGTGCCAGCTCACTACTGACAGGCAATGGCTACACCTTC. It specifies CASSLLTGNGYTF.

This clonotype was observed many times. The chain employs TRBV11-1 and TRBJ2-1, with 8 bases matching TRBD1. The CDR3 is made up of 13 amino acids. V trimming: 5 bases; J trimming: 8 bases; junction bases outside the gene matches: 5. Germline V lookup: CDR1 SGHAT, CDR2 FQDESV (reference sequence). CDR3 region: CASSLRQGYEQFF. The CDR3 bases are TGTGCCAGCAGCCTCAGACAGGGGTATGAGCAGTTCTTC.

This clonotype was counted many times. This chain connects TRBV7-6 to TRBJ2-1, with 9 bases fitting TRBD1. CDR1 and CDR2 (germline): SGHVS, FNYEAQ. This CDR3 has 15 amino acids. V lost 5 bases to trimming and J lost 6 bases; unmatched junction nucleotides: 8. CDR3 protein: CASSQPGQGSNEQFF. The CDR3, as DNA: TGTGCCAGCAGCCAACCGGGACAGGGAAGCAATGAGCAGTTCTTC. Looking up the rest from reference TRBV7-6 and TRBJ2-1 gives the full variable domain: GAGVSQSPRYKVTKRGQDVALRCDPISGHVSLYWYRQALGQGPEFLTYFNYEAQQDKSGLPNDRFSAERPEGSISTLTIQRTEQRDSAMYRCASSQPGQGSNEQFFGPGTRLTVL.

CDR3 nucleotide sequence: TGTGCCAGCAGTTACCGGACAGCACCGTACTATGGCTACACCTTC. Protein: CASSYRTAPYYGYTF. V and J are TRBV6-2 or TRBV6-3 and TRBJ1-2, with a possible D match to TRBD1 (6 bases). The CDR3 extends over 15 amino acids. Germline V lookup: CDR1 MNHEY, CDR2 SVGEGT. Trimming took off 2 bases at V and 3 bases at J, with 13 bases between the two ends.

This clonotype has a count of ten or more. The rearrangement uses TRBV12-3 or TRBV12-4 and TRBJ2-3; TRBD2 matches at 9 bases. The length of the CDR3 is 13 residues. The J segment lost 4 bases and the V segment lost 6 bases, leaving 2 bases of the junction unmatched. For the CDR3, the DNA is TGTGCCAGCAGGACTAGCGGTTCAGATACGCAGTATTTT. Encoded protein: CASRTSGSDTQYF.

The table lists this clonotype with many counts. The chain is built from TRBV6-2 or TRBV6-3 and TRBJ1-2, with D perhaps matching TRBD1 (5 bases). CDR3 length equals 15 residues. Germline CDR1 and CDR2: MNHEY and SVGEGT. Deletions cut 7 bases from V and 2 bases from J, with 17 bases between. CDR3: CASTAFPRGNYGYTF. In nucleotides, the CDR3 is TGTGCCAGCACCGCTTTCCCAAGGGGAAACTATGGCTACACCTTC.

By proportion, this clonotype is medium-sized. J is TRBJ2-7 and V is TRBV7-9; 7 nucleotides agree with TRBD2. With 4 bases clipped from V and 0 bases from J, the junction kept 6 bases outside the gene matches. Germline V gene data show CDR1 as SEHNR and CDR2 as FQNEAQ (reference sequence). The CDR3 sequence is 15 residues long. The CDR3 coding sequence is TGTGCCAGCAGCTCCTTCCAGCGGGGCTCCTACGAGCAGTACTTC. Translating it yields CASSSFQRGSYEQYF.

The chain carries TRBV10-3 and TRBJ2-3, with D perhaps TRBD1 or TRBD2 (6 bases each). The CDR3 spans 15 residues. The germline V gene has CDR1 ENHRY and CDR2 SYGVKD. The V and J ends lost 0 bases and 2 bases respectively, with 9 bases between them. In nucleotides, the CDR3 is TGTGCCATCAGTGAGTCTAGGGGGGTCACAGATACGCAGTATTTT. Translated: CAISESRGVTDTQYF.